This T cell receptor beta chain was identified in a study of T-cell memory formation after mild COVID-19. Study-wide results and caveats: Clonal second-wave expansions that peaked on day 37 had unconfirmed SARS-CoV-2 specificity.

The CDR3 runs to 12 residues. Germline lookup yields CDR1 SQVTM and CDR2 ANQGSEA. Trimming removed 6 bases at V and 6 bases at J, with 13 bases between. This clonotype was detected a few times. As yet, its antigen is unknown. TCR alpha and TCR beta cDNA libraries carrying sample barcodes and UMIs came from 5'RACE with constant-segment primers. TCRdb independently ran MiXCR on the 5' RACE reads; one entry per CDR3 protein. The repertoire holds roughly 370,000 distinct CDR3 sequences, with approximately 15% as singletons. V usage is TRBV29-1 and J usage is TRBJ2-3; no firm D call. The sequence came from a man between 18 and 35 years old who had mild COVID-19 (a few samples of this study predate the infection). Cell type and time point are not known. The sample comprised PBMCs or a T cell subset sorted from them (not recorded which). The CDR3: CSVRPWSDTQYF. The CDR3 DNA reads as TGCAGCGTCCGACCCTGGTCGGATACGCAGTATTTT.